These T cell receptor beta chains were read from a single sample in a study of neurological immune-mediated disorders. TCRdb used MiXCR to reprocess the 5' RACE reads, holding one entry per CDR3 protein. The sample yields tens of thousands of distinct CDR3 sequences, about 14% seen once. The material sequenced was PBMCs. Every receptor here comes from a woman between 45 and 60 years old in good health. The CDR3 runs from the conserved cysteine through the conserved F or W. The D gene is left open where the match is weak. Not all rows give a size; the values are once, few, many and, for expanded clones, a class.

many	TRBV20-1	TRBJ2-1	TRBD1	TGCAGTGCGCCGGGACAGACTGATGGCAATGAGCAGTTCTTC	CSAPGQTDGNEQFF
-	TRBV28	TRBJ1-6	-	TGTGCCAGCACTGGACAAGATCTACCCCTCCACTTT	CASTGQDLPLHF
many	TRBV5-1	TRBJ2-5	-	TGCGCCAGCAGCTTGGATGGCAGGTCGGCAGAGACCCAGTACTTC	CASSLDGRSAETQYF
many	TRBV20-1	TRBJ2-7	TRBD2	TGCAGTGCTGAGGGGACTAGCGGATACGAGCAGTACTTC	CSAEGTSGYEQYF
-	TRBV6-2/TRBV6-3	TRBJ2-2	-	TGTGCCAGCAGCCACGGGATTGCCGGGGAGCAGTTTTTT	CASSHGIAGEQFF
many	TRBV5-1	TRBJ2-1	TRBD2	TGCGCCAGCAGCTTGCAGCGAGCGGGGTACAATGAGCAGTTCTTC	CASSLQRAGYNEQFF
many	TRBV28	TRBJ2-7	-	TGTGCCAGCAGCCCCGCCGGGACATCCTACGAGCAGTACTTC	CASSPAGTSYEQYF
many	TRBV5-1	TRBJ1-1	-	TGCGCCAGCAGCCAAGGACCGGGGGGTGCTGACACTGAAGCTTTCTTT	CASSQGPGGADTEAFF
many	TRBV6-1	TRBJ2-5	-	TGTGCCAGCAACCGGGGGCCGAGGGAGACCCAGTACTTC	CASNRGPRETQYF
many	TRBV27	TRBJ1-1	-	TGTGCCAGCTGGGGCAGGGATACTGAAGCTTTCTTT	CASWGRDTEAFF
many	TRBV5-5	TRBJ2-2	-	TGTGCCAGCAGCTGGCTCGGCTACCCCGGGGAGCTGTTTTTT	CASSWLGYPGELFF
many	TRBV5-1	TRBJ1-2	-	TGCGCCAGCGGAATTGACGGCCCACTCGGCTACACCTTC	CASGIDGPLGYTF